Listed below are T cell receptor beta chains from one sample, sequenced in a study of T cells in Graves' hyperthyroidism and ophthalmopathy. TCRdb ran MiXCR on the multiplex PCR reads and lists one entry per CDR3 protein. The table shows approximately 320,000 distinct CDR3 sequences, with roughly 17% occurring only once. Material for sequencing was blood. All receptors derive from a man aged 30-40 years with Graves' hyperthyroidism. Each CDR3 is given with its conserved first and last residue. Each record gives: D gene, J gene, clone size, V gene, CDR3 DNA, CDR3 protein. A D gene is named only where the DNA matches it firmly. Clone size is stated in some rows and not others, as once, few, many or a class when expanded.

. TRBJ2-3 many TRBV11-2 TGTGCCAGCAGCTTTAACAGAGCTAGCACAGATACGCAGTATTTT CASSFNRASTDTQYF
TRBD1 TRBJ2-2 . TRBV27 TGTGCCAGCAGAAGAGGGGGCTCCGTGAACACCGGGGAGCTGTTTTTT CASRRGGSVNTGELFF
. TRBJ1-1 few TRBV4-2 TGTGCCAGCAGCCAGCAACGTGATATGAACACTGAAGCTTTCTTT CASSQQRDMNTEAFF
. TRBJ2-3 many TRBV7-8 TGTGCCAGCAGCTCGTACGCGGGCTACAGTCAAGATACGCAGTATTTT CASSSYAGYSQDTQYF
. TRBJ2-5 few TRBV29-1 TGCAGCGTTGAATCTGTCACCCAAGAGACCCAGTACTTC CSVESVTQETQYF
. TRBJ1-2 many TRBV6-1 TGTGCCAGCAGTGGGACGGCTGGTCGAGGCTACACCTTC CASSGTAGRGYTF
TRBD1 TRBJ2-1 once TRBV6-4 TGTGCCAGCAGTGTTTCTTGGGACAGGGCCTACAATGAGCAGTTCTTC CASSVSWDRAYNEQFF
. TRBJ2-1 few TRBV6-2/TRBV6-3 TGTGCCAGCAGTTACTCGCCCAACAATGAGCAGTTCTTC CASSYSPNNEQFF
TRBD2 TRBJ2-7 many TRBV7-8 TGTGCCAGCACCCTTGACAATAGCGGGAATAACGACGAGCAGTACTTC CASTLDNSGNNDEQYF
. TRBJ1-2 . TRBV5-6 TGTGCCAGCAGCTTCTGGACCCCTTATGGCTACACCTTC CASSFWTPYGYTF
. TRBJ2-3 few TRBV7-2 TGTGCCAGCAGCTTAATTTCGGAGAAAGCCGGTACGCAGTATTTT CASSLISEKAGTQYF
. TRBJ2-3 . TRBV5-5 TGTGCCAGCAGCTTAGACGGGGATACGCAGTATTTT CASSLDGDTQYF
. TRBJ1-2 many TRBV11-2 TGTGCCAGCAGTTGGGGCAGCGGATCTAACTATGGCTACACCTTC CASSWGSGSNYGYTF
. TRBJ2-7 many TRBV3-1 TGTGCCAGCAGCCTTAAGGGGGGCACCTACGAGCAGTACTTC CASSLKGGTYEQYF
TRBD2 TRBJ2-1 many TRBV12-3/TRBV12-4 TGTGCCAGCAGCGTTTTTCGGTCTAGCGGACAAAATGAGCAGTTCTTC CASSVFRSSGQNEQFF
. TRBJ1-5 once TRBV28 TGTGCCGGCAGTTTCCAGGGCGTTAGCAATCAGCCCCAGCATTTT CAGSFQGVSNQPQHF
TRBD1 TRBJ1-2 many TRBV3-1 TGTGCCAGCAGCTCTCAGGGGGAGTTATCTACCTTC CASSSQGELSTF
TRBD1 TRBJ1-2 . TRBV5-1 TGCGCCAGCAGCGGGACAGGGGGCGTCTATGGCTACACCTTC CASSGTGGVYGYTF
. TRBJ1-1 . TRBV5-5 TGTGCCGGCAGCTTTTGGGGCACTGAAGCTTTCTTT CAGSFWGTEAFF
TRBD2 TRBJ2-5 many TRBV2 TGTGCCGCCAGCGATATGGGAATAGGACTAGCGGGAGTTGAGACCCAGTACTTC CAASDMGIGLAGVETQYF
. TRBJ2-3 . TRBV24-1 TGTGCCACCAGTGATATAGCCCGAGACACAGATACGCAGTATTTT CATSDIARDTDTQYF
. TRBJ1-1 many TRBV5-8 TGTGCCAGCAGCTTGTTGTGGGGCGGATATTCTGAAGCTTTCTTT CASSLLWGGYSEAFF
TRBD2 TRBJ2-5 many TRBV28 TGTGCCAGCAGTCCCATAGCGGGAGTACAAGAGACCCAGTACTTC CASSPIAGVQETQYF
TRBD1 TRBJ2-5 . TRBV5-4 TGTGCCAGCAGCTTGGGTCGACAGGGAGTGGAGACCCAGTACTTC CASSLGRQGVETQYF
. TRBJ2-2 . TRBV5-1 TGCGCCAGCAGCTTGGAGCGGCTCCCCAGGGAGCTGTTTTTT CASSLERLPRELFF
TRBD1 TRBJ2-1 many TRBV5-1 TGCGCCAGCAGCCCGAGACAGGGTTTCCATGAGCAGTTCTTC CASSPRQGFHEQFF
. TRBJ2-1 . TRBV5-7 TGTGCCAGCAGCTCCCATCTAGACTCCGACACAACTTACAATGAGCAGTTCTTC CASSSHLDSDTTYNEQFF
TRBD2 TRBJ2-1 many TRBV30 TGTGCCCAACAAAAGCGGGAGTTTAACAATGAGCAGTTCTTC CAQQKREFNNEQFF
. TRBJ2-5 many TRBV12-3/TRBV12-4 TGTGCCAGCAGTTTAATGGAGACCCAGTACTTC CASSLMETQYF
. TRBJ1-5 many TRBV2 TGTGCCAGAACCGGGGGGACCAAAAATCAGCCCCAGCATTTT CARTGGTKNQPQHF
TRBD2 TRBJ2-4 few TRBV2 TGTGCCGTTAGCGGGAGTGGCGGGGCCAAAAACATTCAGTACTTC CAVSGSGGAKNIQYF
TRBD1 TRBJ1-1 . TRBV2 TGTGCCAGCAGTGACAGGGGGACAAACACTGAAGCTTTCTTT CASSDRGTNTEAFF
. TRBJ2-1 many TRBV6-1 TGTGCCAGCAGGGCCCCGAATAAGGATGAGCAGTTCTTC CASRAPNKDEQFF
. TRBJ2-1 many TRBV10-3 TGTGCCATCAGTGAGCCAAACATAGATGAGCAGTTCTTC CAISEPNIDEQFF
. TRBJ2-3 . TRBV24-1 TGTGCCACCAGTGATCGAAACAGGGCGAGAGGCACAGATACGCAGTATTTT CATSDRNRARGTDTQYF
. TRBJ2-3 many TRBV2 TGTGCCAGCTCCGCTAGCGCATCGACAGATACGCAGTATTTT CASSASASTDTQYF
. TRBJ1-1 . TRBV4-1 TGCGCCAGCAGCCGGACCTTGGGGGGCTCCGAAGCTTTCTTT CASSRTLGGSEAFF
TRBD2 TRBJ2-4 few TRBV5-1 TGCGCCAGCAGCTTGGAAAGCGGGAGGGCTCAAAACATTCAGTACTTC CASSLESGRAQNIQYF
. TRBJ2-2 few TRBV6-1 TGTGCCATCTCACCGGGATTCAGGTCCGGGGAGCTGTTTTTT CAISPGFRSGELFF
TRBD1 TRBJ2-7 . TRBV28 TGTGCCAGCAGTTTACCCCGGGACAGGTCCTACGAGCAGTACTTC CASSLPRDRSYEQYF
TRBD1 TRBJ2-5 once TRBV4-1 TGCGCCAGCCGCAGCGGGACAGGGTCATCGGAGACCCAGTACTTC CASRSGTGSSETQYF
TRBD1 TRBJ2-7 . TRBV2 TGTGCCAGCAGGACCCTCAGGGGGCGGAACGAGCAGTACTTC CASRTLRGRNEQYF
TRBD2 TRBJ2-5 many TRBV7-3 TGTGCCAGCAGCCCGGTAGCGGGGGAGACCCAGTACTTC CASSPVAGETQYF
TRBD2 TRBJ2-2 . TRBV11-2 TGTGCCAGCAGCTCCCACCTATACGGGGGGGGCGGCACCGGGGAGCTGTTTTTT CASSSHLYGGGGTGELFF
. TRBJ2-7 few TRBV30 TGTGCCTGGAGTGCACTTCGGGACACGGGCCTCTACGAGCAGTACTTC CAWSALRDTGLYEQYF
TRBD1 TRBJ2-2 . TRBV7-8 TGTGCCAGCAGCCCCCTCTTTCGCGGGACAGGGTACACCGGGGAGCTGTTTTTT CASSPLFRGTGYTGELFF
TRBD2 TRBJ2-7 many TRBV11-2 TGTGCCAGCAGCCCCATGACTAGCGCATACGAGCAGTACTTC CASSPMTSAYEQYF
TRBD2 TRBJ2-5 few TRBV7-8 TGTGCCAGCAGCCCAGGGGCTAGCGGGCAAGAGACCCAGTACTTC CASSPGASGQETQYF
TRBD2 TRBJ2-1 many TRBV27 TGTGCCAGCAGTCCCCATGGCGGGAGGGCCAACAATGAGCAGTTCTTC CASSPHGGRANNEQFF
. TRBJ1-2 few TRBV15 TGTGCCACCAGCCGGAGGCGGGCAGCTAACTATGGCTACACCTTC CATSRRRAANYGYTF
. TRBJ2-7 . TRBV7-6 TGTGCCAGCAGCTTAGGAGGGTCCGGGAACGAGCAGTACTTC CASSLGGSGNEQYF
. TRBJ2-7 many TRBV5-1 TGCGCCAGCAGCTTGGACCGGGATAATTACGAGCAGTACTTC CASSLDRDNYEQYF
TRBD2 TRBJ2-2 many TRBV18 TGTGCCAGCTCACCACCAGCGGGGCAGACGAACACCGGGGAGCTGTTTTTT CASSPPAGQTNTGELFF
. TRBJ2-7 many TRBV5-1 TGCGCCAGCAGCTTTGCGTCCACCTACGAGCAGTACTTC CASSFASTYEQYF
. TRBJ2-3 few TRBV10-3 TGTGCCATCAGTGGGGTGGGGAGACGTGCAGATACGCAGTATTTT CAISGVGRRADTQYF
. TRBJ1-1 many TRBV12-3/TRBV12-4 TGTGCCAGCAGTAGACAGCACATGAACACTGAAGCTTTCTTT CASSRQHMNTEAFF
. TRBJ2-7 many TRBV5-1 TGCGCCAGCAGCTTGAGAGCGGAACACTACGAGCAGTACTTC CASSLRAEHYEQYF